This T cell receptor beta chain was sequenced for a study of response to subunit inactivated influenza vaccine. This clonotype was counted only a few times. TCRdb ran MiXCR on the RT-PCR reads and lists one entry per CDR3 protein. The sample includes roughly 570,000 distinct CDR3 sequences, roughly 13% of them seen just once. This sequence was found in a man aged 50 to 59 who received an inactivated influenza vaccine. The specimen comprised PBMCs from blood, sampled about 6 weeks after vaccination.

CDR3 in amino acids: CASSIIDTPNTGELFF. DNA for the CDR3: TGTGCCAGCAGTATAATCGACACCCCGAACACCGGGGAGCTGTTTTTT. J is TRBJ2-2 and V is TRBV12-3 or TRBV12-4; D gene ambiguous. V shed 5 bases and J shed 0 bases, with 13 bases lying between them. CDR3 length: 16 residues.